The entry that follows covers one T cell receptor beta chain sequence. This sample was taken from a study of blood T cell repertoires in COVID-19. As for the study in general: There were acute and convalescent COVID-19 samples, and they came from the United States, Italy and Spain. Sample material is recorded as cDNA or gDNA derived from T cells, B-cell-depleted T cells, or PBMCs.

Study processing details: The authors estimated nucleated cell counts from reference gene primer amplification. Some clones are missing from TCRdb's copy, which holds only in-frame ones; the method was immunoSEQ multiplex PCR. V and J calls and clone size are copied from that table; D and trimming were computed from the DNA. The data contain about 380,000 clones, around 85% of them seen just once; the ten biggest clones take up 3% to 4%. With V trimmed by 4 bases and J by 1 base, 4 bases remained unmatched. From germline, CDR1 is MNHEY and CDR2 SMNVEV (reference sequence). The CDR3 has 15 amino acids.

This clonotype originated in a woman younger than 30 with acute or convalescent COVID-19. The sequenced sample was peripheral blood. This sequence joins TRBV27 and TRBJ1-1, with 9 nucleotides matching TRBD1. DNA of the CDR3: TGTGCCAGCAGTTGGGGGACAGGGAGGAACACTGAAGCTTTCTTT. Protein product: CASSWGTGRNTEAFF.